Presented here are 28 T cell receptor beta chains from one specimen sequenced in a study of cytomegalovirus exposure and HLA in healthy donors. Primers for the PCR totalled 60 Vbeta and 13 Jbeta. Profiled with immunoSEQ multiplex PCR; TCRdb holds only in-frame clones, not every one. The top ten hold approximately 1.5% of the sample, which has about 190,000 clones, almost 80% seen once. Sequencing used PBMCs. The receptors stem from a young woman in good health and CMV-seronegative.

This rearrangement joins TRBV19 to TRBJ1-4; perhaps TRBD1 as D (6 bases). The CDR3 totals 11 residues. Trimming pared 7 bases from V and 17 bases from J, leaving 17 bases between. Per germline, CDR1 LNHDA and CDR2 SQIVND (reference sequence). CDR3 protein: CASTSPGHLFF. DNA for the CDR3: TGTGCCAGTACCTCACCGGGACACCTCTTTTTT.

This chain joins TRBV18 and TRBJ1-1; maybe TRBD1 (6 bases). The V gene lost 6 bases and the J gene lost 1 base, with 6 bases spanning the gap. Germline CDR1 reads KGHSH; CDR2 reads LQKENI. The CDR3 has 12 residues. CDR3 amino acids: CASSTGNTEAFF. CDR3 sequence (DNA): TGTGCCAGCTCGACAGGGAACACTGAAGCTTTCTTT.

The chain links TRBV15 to TRBJ1-4, with D unclear. CDR1 and CDR2 (germline): LNHNV, YYDKDF (reference sequence). V lost 0 bases to trimming and J lost 2 bases, with 7 bases between them. The CDR3 is made up of 15 amino acids. Written as DNA, the CDR3 is TGTGCCACCAGCAGAGATCTCGCGACTAATGAAAAACTGTTTTTT. Its protein product is CATSRDLATNEKLFF.

V and J are TRBV28 and TRBJ2-7; 8 nucleotides agree with TRBD2. With V trimmed by 7 bases and J by 6 bases, 11 bases remained unmatched. CDR3 length: 14 amino acids. Germline CDR1 is MDHEN and CDR2 is SYDVKM. The CDR3 protein is CASISGGPTTEQYF. CDR3 nucleotide sequence: TGTGCCAGCATCTCGGGGGGGCCAACTACCGAGCAGTACTTC.

V is TRBV27 and J is TRBJ1-2; 9 positions agree with TRBD1. The junction had 7 bases not matched to a gene; V was cut back by 5 bases and J by 3 bases. This CDR3 spans 15 amino acids. Germline V CDR1 and CDR2: MNHEY, SMNVEV (reference sequence). The CDR3 spells CASSVGTGKDYGYTF. CDR3 in DNA: TGTGCCAGCAGTGTAGGGACAGGGAAGGACTATGGCTACACCTTC.

The chain links TRBV29-1 to TRBJ2-7; TRBD2 agrees at 10 bases. J was trimmed by 0 bases and V by 5 bases; bases with no gene match: 4. Per the germline V gene, CDR1 is SQVTM and CDR2 is ANQGSEA. The CDR3 extends over 14 amino acids. CDR3 nucleotides: TGCAGCGTTATAGCGGGGGGCTCCTCCTACGAGCAGTACTTC. As protein: CSVIAGGSSYEQYF.

This chain connects TRBV9 to TRBJ2-2; D is unclear. Germline lookup yields CDR1 SGDLS and CDR2 YYNGEE. The CDR3 is 13 amino acids. Trimming removed 4 bases from V and 2 bases from J, with 6 bases in between. For the CDR3, the DNA is TGTGCCAGCAGCACATCAAACACCGGGGAGCTGTTTTTT. It codes for CASSTSNTGELFF.

The gene calls are TRBV15 and TRBJ2-7; tentative D call: TRBD1 (5 bases). Trimming removed 5 bases at V and 3 bases at J, with 14 bases between. The germline V gene encodes CDR1 LNHNV and CDR2 YYDKDF (reference sequence). The CDR3 loop spans 14 amino acids. Here the CDR3 reads CATSEMGPRYEQYF. CDR3 bases: TGTGCCACCAGCGAGATGGGGCCCCGCTACGAGCAGTACTTC.

The chain combines TRBV19 with TRBJ1-2, with TRBD1 matching over 9 bases. Losses at the gene ends were 7 bases for V and 6 bases for J; bases not matched to a gene: 6. The CDR3 contains 13 residues. Germline V lookup: CDR1 LNHDA, CDR2 SQIVND (reference sequence). This chain's CDR3 is CASIETGGDGYTF. Written as DNA, the CDR3 is TGTGCCAGTATTGAGACAGGGGGGGATGGCTACACCTTC.

The chain recombines TRBV6-5 with TRBJ2-5; 8 bases map to TRBD2. Germline values: CDR1 MNHEY, CDR2 SVGAGI. The CDR3 spans 15 residues. The trim removed 6 bases at V and 2 bases at J, leaving 8 bases unmatched. The CDR3 DNA reads as TGTGCCAGCAGGATGACGGGGGGGATACAAGAGACCCAGTACTTC. This sequence encodes CASRMTGGIQETQYF.

The chain combines TRBV7-2 with TRBJ1-4; no clear D gene. Germline assignment: CDR1 SGHTA and CDR2 FQGNSA. There are 12 residues in the CDR3. V was shortened by 3 bases and J by 5 bases, with 4 bases between the two germline ends. The CDR3 here is CASSLANEKLFF. The CDR3 region has the DNA TGTGCCAGCAGCTTGGCCAATGAAAAACTGTTTTTT.

The CDR3 nucleotides are TGTGCCACCATCCCGTACAGTAACACTGAAGCTTTCTTT. It specifies CATIPYSNTEAFF. V gene TRBV19 combines with J gene TRBJ1-1; D gene uncertain. V lost 10 bases, J lost 2 bases, and 14 bases lay in between. The CDR3 totals 13 residues. Germline V gene data show CDR1 as LNHDA and CDR2 as SQIVND (reference sequence).

This clone was counted a few times. The chain uses TRBV6-5 and TRBJ1-2; a possible D gene is TRBD1 (6 bases). V dropped 5 bases and J dropped 8 bases, with 9 bases sitting between them. The CDR3 is 11 amino acids. Germline V gene data show CDR1 as MNHEY and CDR2 as SVGAGI. The chain's CDR3 is CASSQGQGYTF. As DNA, the CDR3 is TGTGCCAGCAGTCAAGGACAGGGCTACACCTTC.

The J gene is TRBJ1-1, the V gene TRBV28, with D hard to call. Trimming removed 6 bases from V and 8 bases from J, with 22 bases in between. Germline values: CDR1 MDHEN, CDR2 SYDVKM. This CDR3 has 15 residues. CDR3 coding DNA: TGTGCCAGCAGGTCATTCGACGGGGTAGGTGGGGAAGCTTTCTTT. Protein sequence: CASRSFDGVGGEAFF.

The chain recombines TRBV5-6 with TRBJ1-1, with 8 positions matching TRBD1. V trimming: 3 bases; J trimming: 0 bases; junction bases outside the gene matches: 4. The CDR3 has 15 amino acids. Looked up from germline, CDR1 is SGHDT and CDR2 is YYEEEE. CDR3 loop: CASSWDRTMNTEAFF. CDR3 nucleotide sequence: TGTGCCAGCAGCTGGGACAGGACGATGAACACTGAAGCTTTCTTT.

This chain uses TRBV19 with TRBJ2-1, with 9 bases identical to TRBD1. Germline-derived CDR1 and CDR2 are LNHDA and SQIVND (reference sequence). Losses at the gene ends were 5 bases for V and 3 bases for J; bases not matched to a gene: 11. This CDR3 spans 17 amino acids. The CDR3, as DNA: TGTGCCAGTAGTCTCCCTCAGGACAGGGGCATCTACAATGAGCAGTTCTTC. Translated: CASSLPQDRGIYNEQFF.

The genes are TRBV7-7 and TRBJ2-5, with a tentative D call TRBD2 (5 bases). This CDR3 comprises 15 residues. Germline-derived CDR1 and CDR2 are SSHAT and FNYEAQ (reference sequence). V lost 5 bases, J lost 2 bases, and 15 bases lay in between. DNA for the CDR3: TGTGCCAGCAGCCCGATCCCGGGGTCTCAAGAGACCCAGTACTTC. The encoded protein is CASSPIPGSQETQYF. The variable domain in full, completed from reference TRBV7-7 and TRBJ2-5, reads GAGVSQSPRYKVTKRGQDVTLRCDPISSHATLYWYQQALGQGPEFLTYFNYEAQPDKSGLPSDRFSAERPEGSISTLTIQRTEQRDSAMYRCASSPIPGSQETQYFGPGTRLLVL.

The chain carries TRBV29-1 and TRBJ2-5, with TRBD1 as a possible D gene (5 bases). This CDR3 comprises 13 residues. Germline CDR1 SQVTM, CDR2 ANQGSEA. Trimming shortened V by 4 bases and J by 5 bases, and 14 bases separated the two germline ends. CDR3 nucleotide sequence: TGCAGCGTTGCGGATTCAGGGCGTGAGACCCAGTACTTC. This sequence encodes CSVADSGRETQYF.

This sequence joins TRBV28 and TRBJ1-2; 10 bases align to TRBD1. V shed 5 bases and J 8 bases; nucleotides not matched to a gene: 5. Germline V gene lookup returns CDR1 MDHEN and CDR2 SYDVKM. The CDR3 runs to 13 residues. The CDR3 is CASSRPGQGGYTF. CDR3 DNA sequence: TGTGCCAGCAGTAGACCGGGACAGGGGGGCTACACCTTC.

The CDR3 DNA reads as TGTGCCAGCAGCTTAGGGGCAAAAGAGACCCAGTACTTC. It is translated as CASSLGAKETQYF. The chain links TRBV5-6 to TRBJ2-5; tentatively, D is TRBD1 (5 bases). Germline values: CDR1 SGHDT, CDR2 YYEEEE. Deletions cut 2 bases from V and 3 bases from J, with 8 bases between. The CDR3 consists of 13 residues. Variable domain in full (rest from reference TRBV5-6 and TRBJ2-5): DAGVTQSPTHLIKTRGQQVTLRCSPKSGHDTVSWYQQALGQGPQFIFQYYEEEERQRGNFPDRFSGHQFPNYSSELNVNALLLGDSALYLCASSLGAKETQYFGPGTRLLVL.

The V and J genes are TRBV7-9 and TRBJ2-5, with TRBD2 matching over 9 bases. CDR1 SEHNR and CDR2 FQNEAQ come from the germline V gene (reference sequence). Trimming at V came to 5 bases and at J to 5 bases, leaving 15 bases not matched to a gene. This CDR3 is built from 17 residues. The CDR3 nucleotides are TGTGCCAGCAGCCACAGTGGGGGCGGGGGGGCCGCGGAGACCCAGTACTTC. This encodes CASSHSGGGGAAETQYF. The variable domain in full, completed from reference TRBV7-9 and TRBJ2-5, reads DTGVSQNPRHKITKRGQNVTFRCDPISEHNRLYWYRQTLGQGPEFLTYFQNEAQLEKSRLLSDRFSAERPKGSFSTLEIQRTEQGDSAMYLCASSHSGGGGAAETQYFGPGTRLLVL.

The chain couples TRBV29-1 to TRBJ1-1; 9 bases map to TRBD1. With V trimmed by 1 base and J by 1 base, 7 bases remained unmatched. The length of the CDR3 is 16 residues. The germline CDR1 and CDR2 sequences are SQVTM and ANQGSEA. CDR3 sequence reads: CSVEGRQGVRNTEAFF. CDR3 DNA: TGCAGCGTTGAAGGTCGACAGGGGGTTAGGAACACTGAAGCTTTCTTT.

The chain uses TRBV29-1 and TRBJ1-4, with 8 positions matching TRBD1. The J segment lost 8 bases and the V segment lost 7 bases, leaving 9 bases of the junction unmatched. This CDR3 spans 13 amino acids. The germline CDR1 and CDR2 sequences are SQVTM and ANQGSEA. CDR3 in amino acids: CSARRAGGEKLFF. For the CDR3, the DNA is TGCAGCGCCCGTCGGGCAGGGGGCGAAAAACTGTTTTTT.

This clone was observed a handful of times. The CDR3 nucleotides are TGTGCCAGCAGCTTAGACGGTGACTACGAGCAGTACTTC. Protein: CASSLDGDYEQYF. This sequence joins TRBV11-3 and TRBJ2-7; unclear D gene. The germline V gene encodes CDR1 SGHNT and CDR2 YENEEA. V gave up 0 bases and J gave up 3 bases, with 6 bases separating them. The CDR3 covers 13 residues.

The J gene is TRBJ2-7, the V gene TRBV28, with D unclear. CDR3 length equals 13 residues. Germline-derived CDR1 and CDR2 are MDHEN and SYDVKM. V was trimmed by 6 bases and J by 2 bases, leaving 11 bases between them. This chain's CDR3 is CASSLKRTYEQYF. The CDR3, as DNA: TGTGCCAGCAGCCTTAAGAGGACCTACGAGCAGTACTTC.

This clone was detected a few times. The chain is built from TRBV5-1 and TRBJ2-1; no reliable D call. The ends were cut back, 2 bases at V and 9 bases at J, with 9 bases in the middle. This CDR3 is built from 12 residues. The V gene's germline CDR1 is SGHRS and CDR2 YFSETQ. The CDR3 here is CASSFLSGEQFF. The CDR3 region has the DNA TGCGCCAGCAGCTTCCTAAGTGGTGAGCAGTTCTTC. Together with reference TRBV5-1 and TRBJ2-1, the CDR3 gives the full variable domain: KAGVTQTPRYLIKTRGQQVTLSCSPISGHRSVSWYQQTPGQGLQFLFEYFSETQRNKGNFPGRFSGRQFSNSRSEMNVSTLELGDSALYLCASSFLSGEQFFGPGTRLTVL.

In this sample, this clone turned up once. The gene calls are TRBV28 and TRBJ2-3; the match to TRBD2 covers 7 bases. Germline loops: CDR1 MDHEN, CDR2 SYDVKM. The CDR3 spans 18 residues. J lost 3 bases, V lost 1 base, and 13 bases had no gene match. Written as DNA, the CDR3 is TGTGCCAGCAGTTTATCGGGACTAACGCTCAGTGGTACAGATACGCAGTATTTT. Amino acid sequence: CASSLSGLTLSGTDTQYF. Combining the CDR3 with reference TRBV28 and TRBJ2-3 gives the whole variable domain DVKVTQSSRYLVKRTGEKVFLECVQDMDHENMFWYRQDPGLGLRLIYFSYDVKMKEKGDIPEGYSVSREKKERFSLILESASTNQTSMYLCASSLSGLTLSGTDTQYFGPGTRLTVL.

The rearrangement links TRBV7-8 to TRBJ1-2; D possibly corresponds to TRBD1 (6 bases). Trimming took 2 bases from V and 7 from J, leaving 11 bases between them. Germline V gene data show CDR1 as SGHVS and CDR2 as FQNEAQ. This CDR3 is 13 amino acids long. CDR3 sequence: CASSLRQDRGYTF. The CDR3, as DNA: TGTGCCAGCAGCTTAAGACAGGATCGTGGCTACACCTTC.